These 10 T cell receptor beta chains share one sample of origin, sequenced in a study of shared T cell receptors in the human thymus. The table came from immunoSEQ multiplex PCR; TCRdb's copy has only in-frame clones and leaves some out. The sample records roughly 700,000 clones, roughly 90% being singletons. These same data were also listed under a study on human thymus T cells.

The specimen sequenced was thymocytes. These receptors were obtained from a boy less than two years old with a congenital heart defect.

This sequence joins TRBV10-1 and TRBJ1-5, with D perhaps matching TRBD1 (5 bases). Trimming pared 5 bases from V and 3 bases from J, leaving 17 bases between. Germline V gene data show CDR1 as WNHNN and CDR2 as SYGVQD (reference sequence). The CDR3 loop spans 16 amino acids. This chain's CDR3 is CASSLSSPGDNQPQHF. For the CDR3, the DNA is TGCGCCAGCAGTTTATCCTCTCCGGGGGACAATCAGCCCCAGCATTTT.

The rearrangement joins TRBV11-2 to TRBJ2-1, with 7 nucleotides matching TRBD2. This CDR3 has 19 amino acids. With V trimmed by 5 bases and J by 2 bases, 18 bases remained unmatched. Germline CDR1 is SGHAT and CDR2 is FQNNGV. The CDR3 loop reads CASSPNSDREDRTYNEQFF. The CDR3 coding sequence is TGTGCCAGCAGCCCAAACTCGGACCGGGAGGACCGCACCTACAATGAGCAGTTCTTC.

The chain carries TRBV4-1 and TRBJ1-2, with 7 bases aligning to TRBD1. The CDR3 covers 18 residues. V was clipped by 4 bases and J by 1 base; unmatched bases: 15. Germline V lookup: CDR1 MGHRA, CDR2 YSYEKL. Here the CDR3 DNA reads TGCGCCAGCAGCCCCAGCAACTTAGGTAACAGGGGTAACTATGGCTACACCTTC. This translates into CASSPSNLGNRGNYGYTF.

J is TRBJ2-7 and V is TRBV27; perhaps TRBD2 as D (6 bases). Trimming took off 2 bases at V and 7 bases at J, with 15 bases between the two ends. The CDR3 totals 14 residues. In germline, CDR1 is MNHEY, CDR2 SMNVEV (reference sequence). CDR3: CASSLMAGLLEQYF. Here the CDR3 DNA reads TGTGCCAGCAGTTTAATGGCGGGACTTCTGGAGCAGTACTTC.

The J gene is TRBJ1-2, the V gene TRBV28; 9 positions match TRBD1. The germline V gene encodes CDR1 MDHEN and CDR2 SYDVKM. After removal of 6 bases from V and 4 bases from J, the junction contained 6 bases not matched to a gene. The CDR3 sequence is 14 residues long. CDR3: CASRNRGRFYGYTF. CDR3 sequence (DNA): TGTGCCAGCAGGAACAGGGGGCGCTTCTATGGCTACACCTTC.

CDR3 DNA sequence: TGTGCCAGCAGCCAAGCGTCTAGCCCCTACGAGCAGTACTTC. Amino acid sequence: CASSQASSPYEQYF. This chain links TRBV14 with TRBJ2-7; D possibly corresponds to TRBD2 (5 bases). V dropped 1 base and J dropped 2 bases, with 9 bases sitting between them. The germline gives CDR1 SGHDN, CDR2 FVKESK. The CDR3 contains 14 residues.

The chain combines TRBV4-1 with TRBJ2-3; TRBD1 matches at 8 bases. The CDR3 runs 17 residues. The V and J ends lost 3 bases and 5 bases, in that order; junction bases with no gene match: 13. Germline V gene lookup returns CDR1 MGHRA and CDR2 YSYEKL. CDR3 DNA sequence: TGCGCCAGCAGCCACCATCCGGACAGGGAGGAGGGAGATACGCAGTATTTT. Protein sequence: CASSHHPDREEGDTQYF.

The chain carries TRBV27 and TRBJ1-2; the D is unclear. Trimming pared 5 bases from V and 5 bases from J, leaving 18 bases between. This CDR3 has 15 amino acids. The germline V gene has CDR1 MNHEY and CDR2 SMNVEV (reference sequence). The CDR3 sequence: CASSPGFKEAYGYTF. The CDR3, as DNA: TGTGCCAGCAGTCCGGGTTTTAAGGAGGCGTATGGCTACACCTTC.

The chain joins TRBV5-4 to TRBJ2-7; 11 bases are shared with TRBD2. The CDR3 has 17 residues. Per germline, CDR1 SGHNT and CDR2 YYREEE (reference sequence). V was clipped by 3 bases and J by 5 bases; unmatched bases: 13. As DNA, the CDR3 is TGTGCCAGCAGCTCCACGAAATTAGCGGGAGGGCCACACGAGCAGTACTTC. Residues: CASSSTKLAGGPHEQYF.

The CDR3 sequence: CASSLPGTGTSGRPRSNEQFF. Written as DNA, the CDR3 is TGTGCCAGCAGCCTGCCAGGGACAGGGACTAGCGGGAGGCCGAGGAGCAATGAGCAGTTCTTC. The chain joins TRBV4-2 to TRBJ2-1, with 15 positions matching TRBD2. The CDR3 is 21 amino acids. In germline, CDR1 is LGHNA, CDR2 YNFKEQ. After removal of 4 bases from V and 6 bases from J, the junction contained 19 bases not matched to a gene.